The next 27 T cell receptor beta chains were all read from a single sample in a study of CD8+ T cells in alopecia areata. In each case, RNA was isolated and then reverse transcribed into cDNA as the sequencing template. The repertoire was sequenced with immunoSEQ multiplex PCR; TCRdb's copy has only in-frame clones and lacks some. Among fewer than 250,000 clones, around 43% were seen once, and the ten largest hold around 2.8%. Treatment: oral pan-JAK inhibitor, 5-10 mg twice daily. Here the sequenced sample was CD4+ T cells sorted from blood, taken at approximately week 36, from a patient treated with tofacitinib. Receptors originate from a human donor with alopecia areata.

This clone was seen only a few times. The chain uses TRBV25-1 and TRBJ2-6; D is undetermined. The germline V gene encodes CDR1 MGHDK and CDR2 SYGVNS. The CDR3 runs 13 residues. Trimming pared 9 bases from V and 1 base from J, leaving 7 bases between. CDR3 loop: CASHTSGANVLTF. CDR3 nucleotide sequence: TGTGCCAGTCACACGTCTGGGGCCAACGTCCTGACTTTC.

V usage is TRBV11-2 and J usage is TRBJ2-1, with D tentatively TRBD1 (6 bases). The germline gives CDR1 SGHAT, CDR2 FQNNGV. The V and J ends lost 0 bases and 4 bases respectively, with 10 bases between them. The CDR3 totals 15 residues. The CDR3 loop is CASSLDSGEYNEQFF. The CDR3 region has the DNA TGTGCCAGCAGCTTAGATTCAGGGGAATACAATGAGCAGTTCTTC.

The V and J genes are TRBV30 and TRBJ2-7; 7 nucleotides match TRBD2. The CDR3 length is 14 residues. J gave up 5 bases and V 1 base, and 8 bases lay outside the gene matches. Germline V gene sequence: CDR1 GTSNPN, CDR2 SVGIG (reference sequence). The CDR3 bases are TGTGCCTGGAGTGCTGGACTAGTTCCCCACGAGCAGTACTTC. Translating it yields CAWSAGLVPHEQYF.

In its sample, this clone was seen a few times. This sequence joins TRBV7-3 and TRBJ2-2; D is unclear. The germline V gene has CDR1 SGHTA and CDR2 FQGTGA. The CDR3 covers 13 residues. Trimming pared 4 bases from V and 5 bases from J, leaving 8 bases between. For the CDR3, the DNA is TGTGCCAGCAGCTCCGGACCGACCGGGGAGCTGTTTTTT. The encoded protein is CASSSGPTGELFF.

This chain connects TRBV5-1 to TRBJ2-1; D possibly corresponds to TRBD1 (5 bases). V was shortened by 7 bases and J by 2 bases, with 10 bases between the two germline ends. The CDR3 extends over 13 amino acids. Germline loops: CDR1 SGHRS, CDR2 YFSETQ. The CDR3 region is CASDTGTYNEQFF. The CDR3 DNA reads TGCGCCAGCGACACAGGAACCTACAATGAGCAGTTCTTC.

This clone has at least ten counts. V is TRBV27 and J is TRBJ1-2; 7 nucleotides line up with TRBD1. Germline V gene lookup returns CDR1 MNHEY and CDR2 SMNVEV (reference sequence). CDR3 length: 13 amino acids. V dropped 5 bases and J dropped 8; count of bases not matched to a gene: 8. CDR3 coding DNA: TGTGCCAGCAGTGCGTACAGGGGCGGCGGCTACACCTTC. It yields the protein CASSAYRGGGYTF.

This clone was counted a single time. This chain links TRBV20-1 with TRBJ1-2; the D is unclear. Germline V gene sequence: CDR1 DFQATT, CDR2 SNEGSKA (reference sequence). V was clipped by 1 base and J by 8 bases, with 8 bases between them. The CDR3 totals 11 residues. The CDR3 region has the DNA TGCAGTGCTAGAGTGGTGGAGGGCTACACCTTC. It yields the protein CSARVVEGYTF.

The chain combines TRBV30 with TRBJ2-7; D tentatively fits TRBD1 or TRBD2 (5 bases each). The V gene's germline CDR1 is GTSNPN and CDR2 SVGIG (reference sequence). The CDR3 covers 14 residues. The germline V and J ends were trimmed by 3 bases and 3 bases, with 15 bases remaining between them. For the CDR3, the DNA is TGTGCCTGGAGCTTGACGGGACGGAACTACGAGCAGTACTTC. Its protein is CAWSLTGRNYEQYF.

The gene calls are TRBV23-1 and TRBJ2-7, with TRBD1 as a possible D gene (6 bases). TRBV23-1 is sorted into the ORF group, with uncertain function. The CDR3 contains 13 residues. V was shortened by 4 bases and J by 4 bases, with 11 bases between the two germline ends. The CDR3 loop reads CASSLTGPYEQYF. CDR3 bases: TGCGCCAGCAGTCTAACAGGGCCATACGAGCAGTACTTC.

This clone occurred once. At one boundary the junction diverges from the germline segment, which might be a read error. This chain joins TRBV7-9 and TRBJ2-7; 14 bases map to TRBD2. The CDR3 length is 15 residues. The germline V gene encodes CDR1 SEHNR and CDR2 FQNEAQ (reference sequence). CDR3: CASSDRGLAGDTTHF. The CDR3 nucleotides read TGTGCCAGCAGCGATCGGGGACTAGCGGGAGATACAACACACTTC. Based on the CDR3 plus reference TRBV7-9 and TRBJ2-7, the full variable domain is DTGVSQNPRHKITKRGQNVTFRCDPISEHNRLYWYRQTLGQGPEFLTYFQNEAQLEKSRLLSDRFSAERPKGSFSTLEIQRTEQGDSAMYLCASSDRGLAGDTTHFGPGTRLTVT.

In its sample, this clone was seen a few times. The V and J genes are TRBV7-9 and TRBJ2-3; D gene ambiguous. Trimming cost V 6 bases and J 1 base, with 2 bases left between them. Germline assignment: CDR1 SEHNR and CDR2 FQNEAQ (reference sequence). This CDR3 contains 11 residues. For the CDR3, the DNA is TGTGCCAGCAGACGCACAGATACGCAGTATTTT. The encoded protein is CASRRTDTQYF.

The rearrangement joins TRBV29-1 to TRBJ1-2; D remains ambiguous. The germline V and J ends were trimmed by 4 bases and 8 bases, with 14 bases remaining between them. This CDR3 has 12 amino acids. The V gene's germline CDR1 is SQVTM and CDR2 ANQGSEA. The CDR3 DNA reads TGCAGCGTTGCTTCAAGATATGGCGGCTACACCTTC. Amino acids: CSVASRYGGYTF.

This chain links TRBV4-3 with TRBJ2-2; no definite D call. V gave up 2 bases and J gave up 2 bases, with 9 bases separating them. CDR3 length: 15 amino acids. Germline CDR1 and CDR2: LGHNA and YSLEER. This chain's CDR3 is CASSQRRINTGELFF. In DNA, the CDR3 is TGCGCCAGCAGCCAAAGGCGCATTAACACCGGGGAGCTGTTTTTT.

The sample holds a few counts of this clone. The genes are TRBV29-1 and TRBJ1-2, with D unresolved. Trimming stripped 0 bases from V and 8 bases from J, with 7 bases between. CDR3 length: 11 amino acids. Germline V gene lookup returns CDR1 SQVTM and CDR2 ANQGSEA. The CDR3 region is CSVEDTEGYTF. CDR3 in DNA: TGCAGCGTTGAAGACACAGAAGGCTACACCTTC.

J is TRBJ2-5 and V is TRBV6-5; D gene ambiguous. The germline gives CDR1 MNHEY, CDR2 SVGAGI. The CDR3 spans 13 residues. The V end lost 5 bases, the J end lost 5 bases, and 12 bases lay between the germline ends. CDR3 in DNA: TGTGCCAGCAGTCAACGACAAGGCGAGACCCAGTACTTC. It specifies CASSQRQGETQYF.

J is TRBJ2-1 and V is TRBV1; the table's D call of TRBD2 was not tested on the DNA. TRBV1 constitutes a pseudogene. CDR3 length: 15 residues. CDR3 in amino acids: CTSRGGRAILNEQFF. The CDR3 coding sequence is TGCACCAGCAGGGGCGGGAGGGCTATACTCAATGAGCAGTTCTTC.

The chain couples TRBV10-3 to TRBJ2-7; unclear D gene. Germline V gene data show CDR1 as ENHRY and CDR2 as SYGVKD. Deletions cut 3 bases from V and 7 bases from J, with 10 bases between. The CDR3 runs to 12 residues. This CDR3 reads CAISEAVGEQYF. The CDR3 DNA is TGTGCCATCAGTGAAGCAGTGGGTGAGCAGTACTTC.

V and J are TRBV29-1 and TRBJ2-7; 7 nucleotides line up with TRBD2. The CDR3 contains 16 residues. Looked up from germline, CDR1 is SQVTM and CDR2 is ANQGSEA. J gave up 4 bases and V 2 bases, and 14 bases lay outside the gene matches. CDR3 protein: CSVEWGGGSRSYEQYF. Written as DNA, the CDR3 is TGCAGCGTTGAATGGGGCGGCGGGAGCAGGTCGTACGAGCAGTACTTC.

This clone was observed a handful of times. The V and J genes are TRBV7-6 and TRBJ2-1; D call uncertain. Between the trimmed V and J ends, which lost 1 base and 7 bases, there was a span of 14 bases. This CDR3 is 15 amino acids long. Germline values: CDR1 SGHVS, CDR2 FNYEAQ. The CDR3 DNA sequence: TGTGCCAGCAGCTTAGTAGAACTATCTGGGAATGAGCAGTTCTTC. Translation: CASSLVELSGNEQFF. The full variable domain, rest sourced from reference TRBV7-6 and TRBJ2-1, is GAGVSQSPRYKVTKRGQDVALRCDPISGHVSLYWYRQALGQGPEFLTYFNYEAQQDKSGLPNDRFSAERPEGSISTLTIQRTEQRDSAMYRCASSLVELSGNEQFFGPGTRLTVL.

The chain carries TRBV7-2 and TRBJ1-5; no reliable D call. The V and J ends lost 2 bases and 3 bases respectively, with 11 bases between them. The CDR3 sequence is 15 residues long. Germline V CDR1 and CDR2: SGHTA, FQGNSA. CDR3 loop: CASSLNWQINQPQHF. In DNA form, the CDR3 reads TGTGCCAGCAGCTTAAATTGGCAGATCAATCAGCCCCAGCATTTT. Based on the CDR3 plus reference TRBV7-2 and TRBJ1-5, the full variable domain is GAGVSQSPSNKVTEKGKDVELRCDPISGHTALYWYRQSLGQGLEFLIYFQGNSAPDKSGLPSDRFSAERTGGSVSTLTIQRTQQEDSAVYLCASSLNWQINQPQHFGDGTRLSIL.

This sequence joins TRBV5-1 and TRBJ2-7; 7 bases align to TRBD1. The CDR3 sequence is 14 residues long. Germline lookup yields CDR1 SGHRS and CDR2 YFSETQ. Losses at the gene ends were 0 bases for V and 2 bases for J; bases not matched to a gene: 2. This chain's CDR3 is CASSLAQGPYEQYF. The CDR3 DNA reads as TGCGCCAGCAGCTTGGCACAGGGGCCCTACGAGCAGTACTTC.

This sequence joins TRBV30 and TRBJ2-4; D might be TRBD1 (6 bases). This CDR3 is 19 amino acids long. V was clipped by 0 bases and J by 0 bases, with 21 bases between them. Germline-derived CDR1 and CDR2 are GTSNPN and SVGIG (reference sequence). The DNA for the CDR3 is TGTGCCTGGAGTGTACTTAGGACAGACTCGCCTTTAGCCAAAAACATTCAGTACTTC. This gives the protein CAWSVLRTDSPLAKNIQYF.

The rearrangement links TRBV5-1 to TRBJ2-5; a possible D gene is TRBD1 (6 bases). Germline CDR1 SGHRS, CDR2 YFSETQ. The CDR3 spans 14 residues. The V end lost 6 bases, the J end lost 4 bases, and 16 bases lay between the germline ends. Here the CDR3 DNA reads TGCGCCAGCACAATTACGACAGGCCTAGAGACCCAGTACTTC. It is translated as CASTITTGLETQYF. The whole variable domain, remainder taken from reference TRBV5-1 and TRBJ2-5, is KAGVTQTPRYLIKTRGQQVTLSCSPISGHRSVSWYQQTPGQGLQFLFEYFSETQRNKGNFPGRFSGRQFSNSRSEMNVSTLELGDSALYLCASTITTGLETQYFGPGTRLLVL.

V usage is TRBV7-2 and J usage is TRBJ2-5; D is ambiguous. Germline-derived CDR1 and CDR2 are SGHTA and FQGNSA. The CDR3 runs 16 residues. The V and J ends lost 2 bases and 0 bases respectively, with 13 bases between them. In nucleotides, the CDR3 is TGTGCCAGCAGCTTATTGGGCAGCAGGTACCAAGAGACCCAGTACTTC. It codes for CASSLLGSRYQETQYF.

The gene calls are TRBV4-1 and TRBJ2-5; perhaps TRBD1 as D (6 bases). The CDR3 is 12 amino acids. V lost 5 bases, J lost 4 bases, and 8 bases lay in between. Germline V gives CDR1 MGHRA, CDR2 YSYEKL. The CDR3: CASSSRGETQYF. Written as DNA, the CDR3 is TGCGCCAGCAGCTCCAGGGGAGAGACCCAGTACTTC.

This clone came up a few times. The chain uses TRBV11-2 and TRBJ2-2; the match to TRBD2 covers 7 bases. Germline CDR1 and CDR2: SGHAT and FQNNGV. This CDR3 region has 14 residues. After removal of 5 bases from V and 6 bases from J, the junction contained 6 bases not matched to a gene. DNA for the CDR3: TGTGCCAGCAGCCCCCGTGCGGGGGCCGGGGAGCTGTTTTTT. It is translated as CASSPRAGAGELFF.

Here the CDR3 reads CASNHYMDIQYF. CDR3 DNA sequence: TGTGCCAGCAACCATTATATGGACATTCAGTACTTC. The chain is built from TRBV7-3 and TRBJ2-4; D gene uncertain. V was shortened by 7 bases and J by 8 bases, with 12 bases between the two germline ends. Looked up from germline, CDR1 is SGHTA and CDR2 is FQGTGA. The length of the CDR3 is 12 residues.